Below are 17 T cell receptor beta chains sequenced from a single sample in a study of T cell responses to AZD1222 COVID-19 vaccine. Measured with immunoSEQ multiplex PCR; TCRdb has only the in-frame clones, and not every one. The table lists about 140,000 clones, about 93% of them singletons. The specimen comprised peripheral blood, sampled on day 0 of AZD1222 vaccination. The receptors shown here come from an adult in good health.

The rearrangement joins TRBV19 to TRBJ2-7; either TRBD1 or TRBD2 may fit D (5 bases each). V lost 4 bases, J lost 6 bases, and 13 bases lay in between. CDR1 LNHDA and CDR2 SQIVND come from the germline V gene (reference sequence). The CDR3 is made up of 13 amino acids. The CDR3 coding sequence is TGTGCCAGTAGTACCTGGGGGTCGGGCGAGCAGTACTTC. Its translation is CASSTWGSGEQYF.

This clone was counted a single time. The V and J genes are TRBV12-5 and TRBJ2-1, with 12 bases identical to TRBD2. V lost 0 bases to trimming and J lost 6 bases; unmatched junction nucleotides: 9. CDR1 is LGHNT, CDR2 FRNRAP, per germline. CDR3 size: 18 residues. CDR3 amino acids: CASGLVLGLAGYSNEQFF. The CDR3 DNA reads as TGTGCTAGTGGTTTGGTTCTCGGACTAGCGGGGTACAGCAATGAGCAGTTCTTC. The full variable domain, rest sourced from reference TRBV12-5 and TRBJ2-1, is DARVTQTPRHKVTEMGQEVTMRCQPILGHNTVFWYRQTMMQGLELLAYFRNRAPLDDSGMPKDRFSAEMPDATLATLKIQPSEPRDSAVYFCASGLVLGLAGYSNEQFFGPGTRLTVL.

The chain couples TRBV7-9 to TRBJ2-1; 13 positions agree with TRBD2. V lost 5 bases and J lost 7; bases outside the gene matches: 14. The CDR3 extends over 18 amino acids. From germline, CDR1 is SEHNR and CDR2 FQNEAQ (reference sequence). The CDR3 sequence is CASSPRTSGSPGGNEQFF. The CDR3 coding sequence is TGTGCCAGCAGCCCCCGGACTAGCGGGAGTCCGGGTGGGAATGAGCAGTTCTTC.

This chain links TRBV29-1 with TRBJ2-1; TRBD2 might be the D (5 bases). This CDR3 has 12 amino acids. Germline V gives CDR1 SQVTM, CDR2 ANQGSEA. With 4 bases removed from V and 9 bases from J, the gap between germline ends came to 13 bases. The CDR3 DNA follows: TGCAGCGTTGGCGGGTCGGGCACTGAGCAGTTCTTC. It specifies CSVGGSGTEQFF.

The chain has TRBV12-3 or TRBV12-4 and TRBJ1-1; D gene uncertain. V was pared by 6 bases and J by 6 bases, with 11 bases between. CDR3 size: 12 residues. The CDR3 nucleotides are TGTGCCAGCAGCTTCGGGTTGGCTGAAGCTTTCTTT. This encodes CASSFGLAEAFF.

The V gene is TRBV3-1 (or the pseudogene TRBV3-2), the J gene TRBJ1-1; tentative D call: TRBD1 (5 bases). The length of the CDR3 is 15 residues. V was shortened by 1 base and J by 1 base, with 10 bases between the two germline ends. Germline V CDR1 and CDR2: LGHDT, YNNKEL (reference sequence). CDR3 sequence: CASSQVRDANTEAFF. The CDR3 nucleotides read TGTGCCAGCAGCCAAGTAAGGGACGCGAACACTGAAGCTTTCTTT.

The chain links TRBV11-2 to TRBJ1-1; D remains unclear. CDR1 is SGHAT and CDR2 is FQNNGV in the germline V gene. This CDR3 has 15 amino acids. V was cut by 5 bases and J by 0 bases, with 13 bases left in between. CDR3 loop: CASSRRADMNTEAFF. The CDR3 DNA follows: TGTGCCAGCAGCCGAAGGGCGGATATGAACACTGAAGCTTTCTTT.

This chain links TRBV19 with TRBJ2-1; 10 positions match TRBD2. With 5 bases clipped from V and 7 bases from J, the junction kept 5 bases outside the gene matches. This CDR3 has 14 amino acids. Germline CDR1 and CDR2: LNHDA and SQIVND (reference sequence). The CDR3 loop is CASSSSGGPNEQFF. The CDR3 DNA sequence: TGTGCCAGTAGTTCTAGCGGGGGACCTAATGAGCAGTTCTTC. The full variable domain, in which reference TRBV19 and TRBJ2-1 provide the parts outside the CDR3, is DGGITQSPKYLFRKEGQNVTLSCEQNLNHDAMYWYRQDPGQGLRLIYYSQIVNDFQKGDIAEGYSVSREKKESFPLTVTSAQKNPTAFYLCASSSSGGPNEQFFGPGTRLTVL.

This chain connects TRBV28 to TRBJ2-7, with 9 nucleotides matching TRBD1. V lost 5 bases and J lost 4; bases outside the gene matches: 6. The CDR3 is 14 residues long. Germline CDR1 is MDHEN and CDR2 is SYDVKM. CDR3 coding DNA: TGTGCCAGCAGTAGGACAGGGGCGGGGTACGAGCAGTACTTC. Translating gives CASSRTGAGYEQYF. Supplemented by reference TRBV28 and TRBJ2-7, the full variable domain reads DVKVTQSSRYLVKRTGEKVFLECVQDMDHENMFWYRQDPGLGLRLIYFSYDVKMKEKGDIPEGYSVSREKKERFSLILESASTNQTSMYLCASSRTGAGYEQYFGPGTRLTVT.

The rearrangement joins TRBV10-2 to TRBJ1-1; TRBD1 matches at 10 bases. V lost 7 bases, J lost 4 bases, and 12 bases stayed unmatched. CDR1 and CDR2 (germline): WSHSY, SAAADI. The CDR3 length is 16 residues. The CDR3 nucleotides are TGCGCCAGCACAATCGACAGGGGGCGATTGGGCACTGAAGCTTTCTTT. Its translation: CASTIDRGRLGTEAFF.

The chain carries TRBV30 and TRBJ1-4; D not certain. The germline V gene has CDR1 GTSNPN and CDR2 SVGIG (reference sequence). With 1 base removed from V and 4 bases from J, the gap between germline ends came to 10 bases. This CDR3 spans 14 amino acids. CDR3 amino acids: CAWSDGADNEKLFF. The CDR3 DNA reads as TGTGCCTGGAGTGACGGTGCGGATAATGAAAAACTGTTTTTT.

The chain carries TRBV27 and TRBJ1-2; D call uncertain. CDR1 and CDR2 from the germline V gene are MNHEY and SMNVEV (reference sequence). The CDR3 sequence is 13 residues long. Trimming stripped 1 base from V and 1 base from J, with 4 bases between. CDR3 region: CASSLYSNYGYTF. DNA of the CDR3: TGTGCCAGCAGTTTATACAGTAACTATGGCTACACCTTC.

This sequence joins TRBV28 and TRBJ1-5; a possible D gene is TRBD1 (6 bases). Germline assignment: CDR1 MDHEN and CDR2 SYDVKM. The CDR3 is 15 amino acids. Trimming stripped 8 bases from V and 9 bases from J, with 23 bases between. CDR3 sequence (DNA): TGTGCCAGCCGACCCCTGGGGGCGGTATTCTGGCCCCAGCATTTT. Translating it yields CASRPLGAVFWPQHF.

This chain connects TRBV2 to TRBJ2-1, with 7 bases fitting TRBD2. The V gene end was trimmed by 0 bases and the J gene end by 5 bases; junction bases not matched to a gene: 13. CDR1 and CDR2 (germline): SNHLY, FYNNEI. This CDR3 is 18 amino acids long. CDR3 protein: CASSEASRLAFEHNEQFF. CDR3 nucleotide sequence: TGTGCCAGCAGTGAAGCTTCGAGACTAGCCTTCGAACACAATGAGCAGTTCTTC.

The chain couples TRBV13 to TRBJ2-1; possibly TRBD1 or TRBD2 for D (5 bases each). Germline CDR1 and CDR2: PRHDT and FYEKMQ (reference sequence). The CDR3 contains 16 residues. V lost 5 bases to trimming and J lost 3 bases, with 17 bases between them. Here the CDR3 reads CASSPGTHDHYNEQFF. CDR3 nucleotides: TGTGCCAGCAGCCCCGGGACCCACGACCACTACAATGAGCAGTTCTTC.

V gene TRBV27 combines with J gene TRBJ2-1; a possible D gene is TRBD2 (7 bases). This CDR3 spans 12 amino acids. V was trimmed by 0 bases and J by 16 bases, leaving 13 bases between them. In germline, CDR1 is MNHEY, CDR2 SMNVEV (reference sequence). CDR3 loop: CASSLSGGGEFF. Written as DNA, the CDR3 is TGTGCCAGCAGTTTATCAGGGGGAGGGGAATTCTTC.

V and J are TRBV6-5 and TRBJ2-1, with D maybe TRBD2 (6 bases). Per the germline V gene, CDR1 is MNHEY and CDR2 is SVGAGI. This CDR3 comprises 16 residues. Trimming pared 0 bases from V and 2 bases from J, leaving 11 bases between. The CDR3 nucleotides read TGTGCCAGCAGTTACTCCCCTAGCGAACCCTACAATGAGCAGTTCTTC. Residues: CASSYSPSEPYNEQFF.